The 15 T cell receptor beta chains given below trace back to one sample, sequenced in a study of OX40 agonist ivuxolimab in advanced cancers. The data were produced by immunoSEQ multiplex PCR, yet TCRdb's version contains in-frame clones alone and is incomplete. The sample holds 65,000 to 90,000 clones, almost 90% seen once. This specimen consisted of CD4+ or CD8+ T cells sorted from blood, obtained in a trial of the OX40 agonist ivuxolimab. All receptors come from an adult with an advanced solid tumor such as melanoma, head and neck, liver or kidney cancer.

This clone was detected once. J is TRBJ2-7 and V is TRBV2, with 8 bases identical to TRBD2. Germline V gene sequence: CDR1 SNHLY, CDR2 FYNNEI. This CDR3 is 15 amino acids long. After removal of 4 bases from V and 3 bases from J, the junction contained 8 bases not matched to a gene. The CDR3 is CASSGSGSTVYEQYF. CDR3 nucleotides: TGTGCCAGCAGTGGAAGCGGGAGCACGGTCTACGAGCAGTACTTC.

This clone has only a few counts. This chain connects TRBV19 to TRBJ2-2; 8 bases map to TRBD1. Germline lookup yields CDR1 LNHDA and CDR2 SQIVND (reference sequence). The CDR3 is 14 residues long. With V trimmed by 4 bases and J by 5 bases, 3 bases remained unmatched. CDR3 residues: CASSTQGGTGELFF. CDR3 nucleotides: TGTGCCAGTAGTACACAGGGGGGTACCGGGGAGCTGTTTTTT.

J is TRBJ2-3 and V is TRBV6-5; D gene unclear. The CDR3 contains 15 residues. The germline gives CDR1 MNHEY, CDR2 SVGAGI. The germline V and J ends were trimmed by 6 bases and 2 bases, with 15 bases remaining between them. CDR3 nucleotides: TGTGCCAGCAGGGGCGGAACAATATCCACAGATACGCAGTATTTT. Translating it yields CASRGGTISTDTQYF.

The genes are TRBV16 and TRBJ1-1; D is undetermined. CDR1 and CDR2 (germline): KGHSY, FQNENV. Trimming removed 2 bases at V and 1 base at J, with 5 bases between. CDR3 length: 13 residues. The CDR3 DNA reads as TGTGCCAGCAGCCAAAGACAGAACACTGAAGCTTTCTTT. It specifies CASSQRQNTEAFF. The full variable domain, in which reference TRBV16 and TRBJ1-1 provide the parts outside the CDR3, is GEEVAQTPKHLVRGEGQKAKLYCAPIKGHSYVFWYQQVLKNEFKFLISFQNENVFDETGMPKERFSAKCLPNSPCSLEIQATKLEDSAVYFCASSQRQNTEAFFGQGTRLTVV.

The V gene is TRBV29-1, the J gene TRBJ2-5; D is ambiguous. Trimming cost V 1 base and J 5 bases, with 8 bases left between them. This CDR3 spans 12 amino acids. The germline V gene encodes CDR1 SQVTM and CDR2 ANQGSEA. Written as DNA, the CDR3 is TGCAGCGTTGAAGGGGCGAGGGAGACCCAGTACTTC. Its translation: CSVEGARETQYF.

The genes are TRBV27 and TRBJ2-3; 7 nucleotides align to TRBD2. This CDR3 contains 15 residues. After removal of 1 base from V and 4 bases from J, the junction contained 5 bases not matched to a gene. The germline V gene encodes CDR1 MNHEY and CDR2 SMNVEV (reference sequence). CDR3 nucleotides: TGTGCCAGCAGTTTATGGGGGGGGAGGGCAGATACGCAGTATTTT. Its translation is CASSLWGGRADTQYF.

This chain joins TRBV28 and TRBJ1-2; TRBD1 agrees at 12 bases. CDR1 and CDR2 from the germline V gene are MDHEN and SYDVKM. CDR3 length: 16 amino acids. V gave up 6 bases and J gave up 8 bases; unmatched junction bases: 13. CDR3 DNA sequence: TGTGCCAGCAGCCGTCATAATCCCGGGACAGGGGGCGGCTACACCTTC. Its protein is CASSRHNPGTGGGYTF.

On this clone: Germline and junction disagree at one end, which may indicate a read error. This chain connects TRBV7-7 to TRBJ2-5; 8 bases are shared with TRBD1. Germline V lookup: CDR1 SSHAT, CDR2 FNYEAQ (reference sequence). There are 14 residues in the CDR3. This CDR3 is CASSPGGGPETQYF. CDR3 coding DNA: TGTGCTAGCAGCCCAGGGGGCGGTCCAGAGACCCAGTACTTC.

V gene TRBV5-1 combines with J gene TRBJ2-1; 8 nucleotides agree with TRBD2. The germline gives CDR1 SGHRS, CDR2 YFSETQ. The ends lost 2 bases at V and 8 bases at J; junction bases unmatched: 9. CDR3 size: 15 residues. The DNA for the CDR3 is TGCGCCAGCAGCTTATCGGGGGGGCCTTTCTATGAGCAGTTCTTC. Its translation: CASSLSGGPFYEQFF.

This chain connects TRBV11-3 to TRBJ2-2; a weak D match, TRBD2 (6 bases). V lost 8 bases and J 7 bases, leaving 20 bases between the germline ends. The germline gives CDR1 SGHNT, CDR2 YENEEA. This CDR3 is 15 amino acids long. The CDR3 nucleotides are TGTGCCAGCCAAAGCGGGTGGATTGAAGGCGGGGAGCTGTTTTTT. It encodes CASQSGWIEGGELFF.

J is TRBJ1-2 and V is TRBV28; 8 bases map to TRBD1. Germline V gene lookup returns CDR1 MDHEN and CDR2 SYDVKM. J gave up 4 bases and V 6 bases, and 4 bases lay outside the gene matches. There are 13 residues in the CDR3. The chain's CDR3 is CASSSDRAYGYTF. CDR3 coding DNA: TGTGCCAGCAGCTCGGACAGGGCCTATGGCTACACCTTC.

V and J are TRBV7-8 and TRBJ2-7; D is unresolved. With 4 bases removed from V and 4 bases from J, the gap between germline ends came to 11 bases. The CDR3 consists of 13 residues. Germline lookup yields CDR1 SGHVS and CDR2 FQNEAQ. CDR3: CASSSTIYYEQYF. DNA of the CDR3: TGTGCCAGCAGCTCGACCATTTATTACGAGCAGTACTTC.

This chain uses TRBV6-5 with TRBJ1-1; D is possibly TRBD1 (6 bases). The germline gives CDR1 MNHEY, CDR2 SVGAGI. The CDR3 length is 13 residues. The germline V and J ends were trimmed by 6 bases and 4 bases, with 12 bases remaining between them. The CDR3 DNA sequence: TGTGCCAGCAGGTCAGGGGCGGTCACTGAAGCTTTCTTT. Translated: CASRSGAVTEAFF.

V is TRBV6-5 and J is TRBJ2-7; possible D gene TRBD1, 5 bases. V lost 3 bases and J 0 bases, leaving 9 bases between the germline ends. Germline V gene lookup returns CDR1 MNHEY and CDR2 SVGAGI. This CDR3 spans 14 amino acids. CDR3 protein: CASSYQGNSYEQYF. The CDR3 DNA sequence: TGTGCCAGCAGTTATCAGGGCAACTCCTACGAGCAGTACTTC.

The chain links TRBV30 to TRBJ1-6, with a weak D call TRBD1 (5 bases). Germline CDR1 and CDR2: GTSNPN and SVGIG (reference sequence). The V end lost 3 bases, the J end lost 4 bases, and 16 bases lay between the germline ends. The CDR3 has 16 residues. The CDR3 region has the DNA TGTGCCTGGAGCTACTTCGGGACCGTGTATAATTCACCCCTCCACTTT. Translation: CAWSYFGTVYNSPLHF.